This TCR beta chain was identified during a study of T cells in Graves' hyperthyroidism and ophthalmopathy (dated by TCRdb to between 2018 and 2020). For the wider study: Peripheral blood was collected at initial diagnosis, before any treatment. For training and testing, the 100 or so patients in the discovery cohort were randomly divided in a 7:3 ratio. Whether ophthalmopathy could be predicted prospectively was tested in an independent validation cohort made up of 18 to 20 hyperthyroidism patients plus 17 patients who later progressed to ophthalmopathy. According to the paper, TCR Vbeta CDR3 sequencing was carried out on some 130 peripheral blood samples, which came from 40 to 45 ophthalmopathy, about 75 hyperthyroidism and 17 progressor patients. Following sampling, methimazole starting at 30 mg daily was given to hyperthyroidism patients, and high-dose intravenous methylprednisolone was given to ophthalmopathy patients. A discovery cohort of roughly 100 patients, roughly 40 with Graves' ophthalmopathy and approximately 60 with stable Graves' hyperthyroidism, was used to find distinguishing TCR V-J signatures. Thyroid tissue and blood T-cell repertoires from about six Graves' hyperthyroidism patients were also compared in the study.

Only a few counts were recorded for this clonotype. Its antigen has not been determined. Qualities for individual bases were not recorded, and no much larger clone is one base off. TCR beta CDR3 regions were amplified from RNA transcripts. The TCR CDR3 was subjected to a first round of RT-PCR using the HTBI primer set and the Qiagen OneStep RT-PCR kit. Libraries were constructed in a second round of multiplex PCR, after which size selection and purification were performed. Sequencing of the libraries was done on an Illumina HiSeq2000 using paired-end 100 bp reads. The authors processed their data as follows. SOAPnuke was used to process the raw data, throwing out any read that contained adapters or uncalled bases, had a mean Phred below 15, or lacked an exact constant-primer or identifier match. High-quality paired reads were merged with COPE v1.2.5, and unique nucleotide sequences were defined as clonotypes. Clonotypes were aligned to IMGT TRBV, TRBD and TRBJ reference segments using MiTCR v1.1. Only V-J combinations with frequency above 0.0001, covering 99% to 99.2% of repertoires, were analysed. The TCS score was defined as the ratio of F50 (clonal expansion) to E x V (chaos), calculated using BLOSUM62-based TCRdist between CDR3 peptides within each V-J. Welch's t-statistics and random forest reduced some 510 V-J features to 10 to 15, which were used in a naive Bayes classifier (R e1071). In-frame beta chains were kept once TCRdb had trimmed the public reads at Q25 with fastp and called clones with MiXCR. Rows are unified per CDR3 protein, each entry keeping the most common DNA and genes. These V and J calls are TCRdb output, not the study's own analysis. Recorded for this sample are 340,000 or so distinct CDR3 sequences; roughly a fifth of them occurred a single time. The biggest ten clones account for around half of the sample.

Stable Graves' hyperthyroidism was defined as no progression to ophthalmopathy during 18 months of follow-up. Hyperthyroidism patients were aged 18 to 65 years and newly diagnosed, with disease duration of less than 2 months. The study excluded patients with uncontrolled infections, other autoimmune diseases, pregnancy or lactation. Diagnoses relied on clinical symptoms, serum thyroxine and TRAb, thyroid ultrasound and orbital computed tomography. Ficoll-Paque density gradient centrifugation was used to isolate PBMCs from approximately 10 ml of fresh peripheral blood. Total RNA was extracted using Trizol reagent, and RNA quality was assessed on an Agilent 2100 Bioanalyzer. For CDR1 and CDR2, the germline V gene lists MGHDK and SYGVNS. Unmatched junction bases come to 6, with V trimmed by 7 bases and J by 5 bases. The CDR3 contains 13 residues, cysteine and phenylalanine counted. This entry keeps only the CDR3 DNA: 39 bases, framed from base 1.

Study-wide findings and limitations: No statistical method was used to fix the sample size in advance, and group allocation was not hidden from the investigators. Ophthalmopathy was separated from stable hyperthyroidism by a 13 V-J signature model, with around 90% sensitivity and about 84% specificity obtained in cross-validation and 80%/75% obtained in testing. In validation, progression to ophthalmopathy was predicted by the model with roughly 69% sensitivity and 72% to 85% specificity, a median of around 5.9 months before onset. Most expanded thyroid clonotypes (frequency above 0.001) were also detected in blood, suggesting blood repertoires may reflect thyroid immune responses.

Material: blood. This TCR was sampled from a woman aged 45-59 years with Graves' hyperthyroidism. The sequence joins TRBV25-1 to TRBJ1-1; a stretch of 8 junction bases matches TRBD1. The CDR3 reads as follows: CASNTGGGTEAFF. The nucleotide sequence reads TGTGCCAGCAATACAGGGGGTGGGACTGAAGCTTTCTTT.